The 3 T cell receptor beta chains reported below all come from one sample, sequenced in a study of shared clonotypes between healthy human individuals. The repertoire was sequenced with immunoSEQ multiplex PCR; TCRdb's copy has only in-frame clones and lacks some. The sample yields roughly 2.5 million clones, around 94% seen once. Sequencing was performed on naive CD4+ T cells sorted from blood. The subset here: CD45RA+ positively selected. These receptors were obtained from a man younger than 35 in good health.

The chain links TRBV10-3 to TRBJ2-7, with D uncertain. The closer fit of TRBJ2-5 to the DNA end suggests the J call may be wrong. The length of the CDR3 is 13 residues. Germline-derived CDR1 and CDR2 are ENHRY and SYGVKD. CDR3 nucleotides: TGTGCCATCAGTGCGTCCAGCCAAGAGACCCAGTACTTC. Translation: CAISASSQETQYF.

The chain has TRBV11-2 and TRBJ2-7; a possible D gene is TRBD1 (6 bases). This CDR3 region has 14 residues. Germline-derived CDR1 and CDR2 are SGHAT and FQNNGV. Trimming took off 5 bases at V and 4 bases at J, with 15 bases between the two ends. The CDR3 sequence: CASSESTQGYEQYF. The CDR3 region has the DNA TGTGCCAGCAGCGAATCGACACAGGGATACGAGCAGTACTTC. Based on the CDR3 plus reference TRBV11-2 and TRBJ2-7, the full variable domain is EAGVAQSPRYKIIEKRQSVAFWCNPISGHATLYWYQQILGQGPKLLIQFQNNGVVDDSQLPKDRFSAERLKGVDSTLKIQPAKLEDSAVYLCASSESTQGYEQYFGPGTRLTVT.

The chain is built from TRBV28 and TRBJ1-2; D remains unclear. Germline CDR1 reads MDHEN; CDR2 reads SYDVKM. The CDR3 is 11 amino acids. V lost 7 bases to trimming and J lost 2 bases, with 5 bases between them. The CDR3 bases are TGTGCCAGCATCTCGAACTATGGCTACACCTTC. Protein sequence: CASISNYGYTF.